This TCR beta chain stems from a study of CD8 T cells in ankylosing spondylitis. TCRdb itself ran the 5' RACE reads through MiXCR, one entry per CDR3 protein. In the table there are fewer than 400,000 distinct CDR3 sequences, around 20% of which are singletons. This CDR3 is built from 13 residues. J gave up 9 bases and V 5 bases, and 4 bases lay outside the gene matches. In germline, CDR1 is SGHRS, CDR2 YFSETQ. A note on this clonotype: Antigen unknown.

Study-wide results and caveats: Several highly homologous variants made up a TCR beta motif, and this motif appeared characteristic of ankylosing spondylitis blood. Disease-linked clones had a CD8+ phenotype and relatively low frequency in peripheral blood.

The TCR comes from a male donor with ankylosing spondylitis. The sequenced sample was blood, either unsorted or a sorted T cell fraction (not recorded which). This chain links TRBV5-1 with TRBJ1-6, with 8 bases lining up with TRBD1. DNA for the CDR3: TGCGCCAGCAGAGGGACAGGACCTTCACCCCTCCACTTT. It encodes CASRGTGPSPLHF.